Following are 31 T cell receptor beta chains from one sample sequenced in a study of cytomegalovirus exposure and HLA in healthy donors. PCR primers comprised 60 Vbeta and 13 Jbeta primers. The repertoire was sequenced with immunoSEQ multiplex PCR; TCRdb's copy has only in-frame clones and lacks some. The sample consists of 140,000 to 150,000 clones, 75% to 90% of them appearing once. The specimen sequenced was PBMCs. The receptors derive from a woman in her 30s in good health and CMV-seronegative.

The chain has TRBV11-3 and TRBJ2-1, with D perhaps TRBD2 (6 bases). Germline V gene sequence: CDR1 SGHNT, CDR2 YENEEA. The CDR3 sequence is 12 residues long. V was cut by 5 bases and J by 8 bases, with 10 bases left in between. The chain's CDR3 is CASSRRRDEQFF. In DNA form, the CDR3 reads TGTGCCAGCAGCCGCCGGAGGGATGAGCAGTTCTTC.

The gene calls are TRBV12-2 and TRBJ1-1. TRBV12-2 is a pseudogene segment. The CDR3 loop spans 15 amino acids. For the CDR3, the DNA is TGTGCAAGTCGCTTAGATACGGGATCGAACACTGAAGCTTTCTTT. Translated: CASRLDTGSNTEAFF.

The chain links TRBV9 to TRBJ2-5; TRBD2 aligns across 9 bases. CDR3 length equals 16 residues. Germline V gene sequence: CDR1 SGDLS, CDR2 YYNGEE. V lost 1 base to trimming and J lost 2 bases; unmatched junction nucleotides: 6. For the CDR3, the DNA is TGTGCCAGCAGCGTATTAGGCGGGGGGGTGCAAGAGACCCAGTACTTC. This translates into CASSVLGGGVQETQYF.

The CDR3 reads CASSERPSRGGTGELFF. The CDR3 DNA reads TGTGCCAGCAGCGAGCGGCCCTCTAGAGGGGGCACCGGGGAGCTGTTTTTT. This chain connects TRBV7-2 to TRBJ2-2; the D gene is possibly TRBD1 (6 bases). The CDR3 sequence is 17 residues long. Germline V gene data show CDR1 as SGHTA and CDR2 as FQGNSA. V lost 5 bases to trimming and J lost 4 bases, with 20 bases between them.

The rearrangement joins TRBV6-1 to TRBJ2-7; TRBD1 matches 8 bases. V shed 1 base and J 2 bases; nucleotides not matched to a gene: 10. Germline CDR1 and CDR2: MNHNS and SASEGT. CDR3 length equals 17 residues. The CDR3 bases are TGTGCCAGCAGTGAAGGACTAGGCTGGGGACAGGCCTACGAGCAGTACTTC. Translated, it gives CASSEGLGWGQAYEQYF.

The chain recombines TRBV6-5 with TRBJ2-7; weak D call: TRBD2 (7 bases). This CDR3 region has 15 residues. CDR1 and CDR2 from the germline V gene are MNHEY and SVGAGI. Trimming took off 8 bases at V and 1 base at J, with 18 bases between the two ends. CDR3 sequence (DNA): TGTGCCAGCGGGGGAGGGGGGGCTCGGTCCTACGAGCAGTACTTC. Residues: CASGGGGARSYEQYF.

The rearrangement links TRBV4-3 to TRBJ1-1; a possible D gene is TRBD1 (6 bases). The length of the CDR3 is 13 residues. V was cut by 4 bases and J by 5 bases, with 11 bases left in between. Germline CDR1 and CDR2: LGHNA and YSLEER. The CDR3 is CASSREGGTEAFF. The DNA of the CDR3 is TGCGCCAGCAGCCGGGAAGGGGGAACTGAAGCTTTCTTT.

The chain links TRBV9 to TRBJ2-5; TRBD2 aligns across 12 bases. V lost 3 bases and J lost 5; bases outside the gene matches: 8. The germline V gene encodes CDR1 SGDLS and CDR2 YYNGEE. The CDR3 length is 16 residues. CDR3 loop: CASSEGTSGRKETQYF. Here the CDR3 DNA reads TGTGCCAGCAGCGAGGGGACTAGCGGGCGAAAGGAGACCCAGTACTTC.

The chain has TRBV5-1 and TRBJ2-1; 9 nucleotides align to TRBD1. The CDR3 loop spans 13 amino acids. Trimming removed 5 bases from V and 8 bases from J; junction bases left unmatched: 5. Germline V gene lookup returns CDR1 SGHRS and CDR2 YFSETQ. CDR3 residues: CASRGQGIDEQFF. The DNA for the CDR3 is TGCGCCAGCAGGGGACAGGGTATAGATGAGCAGTTCTTC.

The J gene is TRBJ2-1, the V gene TRBV28; TRBD2 matches 12 bases. With V trimmed by 4 bases and J by 8 bases, 6 bases remained unmatched. The V gene's germline CDR1 is MDHEN and CDR2 SYDVKM. The length of the CDR3 is 15 residues. This CDR3 reads CASSWTSGKGHEQFF. In DNA form, the CDR3 reads TGTGCCAGCAGTTGGACTAGCGGGAAGGGACATGAGCAGTTCTTC. The whole variable domain, filled in from reference TRBV28 and TRBJ2-1, reads DVKVTQSSRYLVKRTGEKVFLECVQDMDHENMFWYRQDPGLGLRLIYFSYDVKMKEKGDIPEGYSVSREKKERFSLILESASTNQTSMYLCASSWTSGKGHEQFFGPGTRLTVL.

The rearrangement links TRBV5-5 to TRBJ2-7, with 8 nucleotides matching TRBD1. V gave up 5 bases and J gave up 5 bases; unmatched junction bases: 15. The CDR3 extends over 16 amino acids. Germline values: CDR1 SGHKS, CDR2 YYEKEE (reference sequence). Here the CDR3 reads CASRRVGFRTGNEQYF. CDR3 bases: TGTGCCAGCAGGCGGGTGGGTTTCCGGACAGGGAACGAGCAGTACTTC.

Details on this clone: The germline gene is not matched at one end of the junction; a read error may be the cause. The rearrangement joins TRBV2 to TRBJ1-1, with no clear D. The CDR3 extends over 14 amino acids. Germline-derived CDR1 and CDR2 are SNHLY and FYNNEI. The DNA of the CDR3 is TGTGCCAGTAGTGGTGGGAGGCGGAACACTGAAGCTTTCTTT. It yields the protein CASSGGRRNTEAFF. Complete variable domain (other parts from reference TRBV2 and TRBJ1-1): EPEVTQTPSHQVTQMGQEVILRCVPISNHLYFYWYRQILGQKVEFLVSFYNNEISEKSEIFDDQFSVERPDGSNFTLKIRSTKLEDSAMYFCASSGGRRNTEAFFGQGTRLTVV.

This clone was counted once. This sequence joins TRBV29-1 and TRBJ2-1, with TRBD1 as a possible D gene (7 bases). This CDR3 contains 13 residues. The germline CDR1 and CDR2 sequences are SQVTM and ANQGSEA. Trimming cost V 6 bases and J 2 bases, with 11 bases left between them. The CDR3 loop is CSVAGGTYNEQFF. In DNA, the CDR3 is TGCAGCGTGGCAGGGGGGACCTACAATGAGCAGTTCTTC.

The chain is built from TRBV7-2 and TRBJ2-7, with D maybe TRBD1 (6 bases). Germline V gene data show CDR1 as SGHTA and CDR2 as FQGNSA. The CDR3 runs 15 residues. Deletions cut 0 bases from V and 1 base from J, with 10 bases between. The CDR3: CASSLATRGSYEQYF. The CDR3 DNA reads as TGTGCCAGCAGCTTAGCGACCAGGGGATCCTACGAGCAGTACTTC.

The rearrangement uses TRBV5-1 and TRBJ2-3; D remains unclear. The germline V gene has CDR1 SGHRS and CDR2 YFSETQ. The CDR3 runs to 14 residues. Between the trimmed V and J ends, which lost 4 bases and 0 bases, there was a span of 9 bases. The CDR3 DNA sequence: TGCGCCAGCAGCCCTGCCGGGAGCACAGATACGCAGTATTTT. Amino acids: CASSPAGSTDTQYF.

V and J are TRBV18 and TRBJ1-6; D is undetermined. Trimming removed 2 bases at V and 5 bases at J, with 13 bases between. The CDR3 covers 16 residues. CDR1 and CDR2 from the germline V gene are KGHSH and LQKENI. The CDR3 DNA is TGTGCCAGCTCACCAGATACGGGGAACAATAATTCACCCCTCCACTTT. Translation: CASSPDTGNNNSPLHF.

V usage is TRBV15 and J usage is TRBJ1-1; no clear D. CDR3 size: 16 residues. Deletions cut 0 bases from V and 0 bases from J, with 11 bases between. Germline V gene sequence: CDR1 LNHNV, CDR2 YYDKDF (reference sequence). For the CDR3, the DNA is TGTGCCACCAGCAGAGATAGAGGCACGATGAACACTGAAGCTTTCTTT. Amino acids: CATSRDRGTMNTEAFF.

V and J are TRBV10-3 and TRBJ2-4; 9 bases line up with TRBD2. Looked up from germline, CDR1 is ENHRY and CDR2 is SYGVKD. The CDR3 totals 19 residues. Losses at the gene ends were 4 bases for V and 0 bases for J; bases not matched to a gene: 13. The CDR3 DNA follows: TGTGCCATCAGTGGATCTAGGGCGGGAGGGGGGGTAGCCAAAAACATTCAGTACTTC. Translating gives CAISGSRAGGGVAKNIQYF.

CDR3 sequence reads: CASSLTTSGVYNEQFF. The CDR3 nucleotides read TGTGCCAGCAGTCTCACTACTAGCGGGGTGTACAATGAGCAGTTCTTC. The rearrangement links TRBV9 to TRBJ2-1; 10 nucleotides agree with TRBD2. With V trimmed by 5 bases and J by 4 bases, 9 bases remained unmatched. Germline V gene lookup returns CDR1 SGDLS and CDR2 YYNGEE. The CDR3 contains 16 residues.

The chain couples TRBV28 to TRBJ1-5, with D unclear. The CDR3 contains 15 residues. V was pared by 3 bases and J by 5 bases, with 14 bases between. The V gene's germline CDR1 is MDHEN and CDR2 SYDVKM. This chain's CDR3 is CASSFLRQMYQPQHF. The CDR3 bases are TGTGCCAGCAGTTTTCTTCGCCAGATGTATCAGCCCCAGCATTTT.

The genes are TRBV5-1 and TRBJ2-5, with 9 bases identical to TRBD2. The J call is uncertain, as TRBJ2-7 better fits the DNA end. The CDR3 has 16 amino acids. The germline CDR1 and CDR2 sequences are SGHRS and YFSETQ. CDR3 nucleotide sequence: TGCGCCAGCAGCTTGAGGTCGGCTAGCGGGACATACGAGCAGTACTTC. It is translated as CASSLRSASGTYEQYF.

The rearrangement links TRBV30 to TRBJ2-7, with D unclear. The CDR3 consists of 13 residues. Germline CDR1 reads GTSNPN; CDR2 reads SVGIG (reference sequence). The V and J ends lost 6 bases and 1 base respectively, with 13 bases between them. The CDR3 protein is CACSGSASYEQYF. The CDR3, as DNA: TGTGCCTGTTCGGGTTCCGCGTCCTACGAGCAGTACTTC. Filled out from reference TRBV30 and TRBJ2-7, the complete variable domain reads SQTIHQWPATLVQPVGSPLSLECTVEGTSNPNLYWYRQAAGRGLQLLFYSVGIGQISSEVPQNLSASRPQDRQFILSSKKLLLSDSGFYLCACSGSASYEQYFGPGTRLTVT.

The chain uses TRBV7-9 and TRBJ1-1, with D possibly matching TRBD1 (5 bases). Looked up from germline, CDR1 is SEHNR and CDR2 is FQNEAQ (reference sequence). Trimming left V 4 bases short and J 4 bases short, with 13 bases between. The CDR3 runs to 14 residues. CDR3 residues: CASSSQGGVTEAFF. CDR3 DNA: TGTGCCAGCAGCTCGCAGGGCGGTGTCACTGAAGCTTTCTTT. The full variable domain, with the rest looked up from reference TRBV7-9 and TRBJ1-1, is DTGVSQNPRHKITKRGQNVTFRCDPISEHNRLYWYRQTLGQGPEFLTYFQNEAQLEKSRLLSDRFSAERPKGSFSTLEIQRTEQGDSAMYLCASSSQGGVTEAFFGQGTRLTVV.

V usage is TRBV5-1 and J usage is TRBJ1-2, with TRBD1 identical over 7 bases. V dropped 0 bases and J dropped 2; count of bases not matched to a gene: 1. Germline CDR1 is SGHRS and CDR2 is YFSETQ. This CDR3 spans 14 amino acids. CDR3 nucleotides: TGCGCCAGCAGCTTGGTGACAGGGAACTATGGCTACACCTTC. It specifies CASSLVTGNYGYTF.

The J gene is TRBJ2-7, the V gene TRBV5-3; possible D gene TRBD2, 7 bases. TRBV5-3 is placed among ORFs of uncertain function. There are 18 residues in the CDR3. Trimming pared 4 bases from V and 4 bases from J, leaving 27 bases between. The CDR3 bases are TGTGCCAGAAGCCCGGGGGGCGGGGGCCCTGCAGGGGAGTACGAGCAGTACTTC. Protein product: CARSPGGGGPAGEYEQYF.

The chain recombines TRBV9 with TRBJ2-6, with 8 bases aligning to TRBD1. Germline lookup yields CDR1 SGDLS and CDR2 YYNGEE. Trimming at V came to 4 bases and at J to 2 bases, leaving 8 bases not matched to a gene. This CDR3 is 17 amino acids long. In DNA form, the CDR3 reads TGTGCCAGCAGCCCACACCCAGGGGGCGCTGGGGCCAACGTCCTGACTTTC. Protein product: CASSPHPGGAGANVLTF.

V is TRBV10-3 and J is TRBJ1-2; 8 bases align to TRBD1. The CDR3 is made up of 14 amino acids. The junction had 8 bases not matched to a gene; V was cut back by 6 bases and J by 5 bases. Germline CDR1 ENHRY, CDR2 SYGVKD. The CDR3 DNA reads TGTGCCATCAGAGCCGGGACAGGAGAGTATGGCTACACCTTC. It yields the protein CAIRAGTGEYGYTF.

This clone showed up just once. The chain joins TRBV5-4 to TRBJ2-7, with 13 bases identical to TRBD2. CDR3 length: 17 residues. Germline V lookup: CDR1 SGHNT, CDR2 YYREEE (reference sequence). The J segment lost 3 bases and the V segment lost 4 bases, leaving 10 bases of the junction unmatched. This chain's CDR3 is CASSHLQGLAGNYEQYF. CDR3 nucleotides: TGTGCCAGCAGCCATCTTCAGGGACTAGCGGGAAACTACGAGCAGTACTTC.

The V gene is TRBV27, the J gene TRBJ1-1, with 7 bases lining up with TRBD1. The junction had 9 bases not matched to a gene; V was cut back by 5 bases and J by 6 bases. The CDR3 length is 14 residues. The germline gives CDR1 MNHEY, CDR2 SMNVEV (reference sequence). The CDR3: CASSRQGVSAEAFF. The CDR3 nucleotides are TGTGCCAGCAGTAGACAGGGCGTAAGCGCTGAAGCTTTCTTT.

V is TRBV7-2 and J is TRBJ2-7; the match to TRBD2 covers 7 bases. The CDR3 is made up of 15 amino acids. V lost 5 bases, J lost 2 bases, and 9 bases stayed unmatched. The germline V gene has CDR1 SGHTA and CDR2 FQGNSA. CDR3 DNA sequence: TGTGCCAGCAGCGCGGCGGCTAGCGGAACCTACGAGCAGTACTTC. As protein: CASSAAASGTYEQYF.

The chain combines TRBV18 with TRBJ1-6, with a possible D match to TRBD1 (5 bases). CDR3 length: 16 residues. The V end was cut by 3 bases, the J end by 9 bases, with 18 bases between. Germline-derived CDR1 and CDR2 are KGHSH and LQKENI. CDR3 coding DNA: TGTGCCAGCTCACCCACGTCGCAGGGTATCGGTTCACCCCTCCACTTT. This translates into CASSPTSQGIGSPLHF.